The 6 T cell receptor beta chains below were found in one sample sequenced in a study of T cell responses to AZD1222 COVID-19 vaccine. Sequencing used immunoSEQ multiplex PCR; TCRdb keeps in-frame clones, though not all of them. The sample consists of over 100,000 clones, 88% of them appearing once. Sequenced material: peripheral blood, taken on day 0 of AZD1222 vaccination. Every receptor here comes from an adult in good health.

V usage is TRBV2 and J usage is TRBJ1-2, with 8 bases lining up with TRBD1. The V gene end was trimmed by 7 bases and the J gene end by 4 bases; junction bases not matched to a gene: 5. The CDR3 length is 13 residues. Germline assignment: CDR1 SNHLY and CDR2 FYNNEI. The CDR3 reads CASKGQGSYGYTF. The CDR3 DNA follows: TGTGCCAGCAAAGGACAGGGAAGCTATGGCTACACCTTC.

DNA of the CDR3: TGTGCCAGCAGTGAGACCCCTACGACTCAGCCCCAGCATTTT. Translation gives CASSETPTTQPQHF. This chain uses TRBV6-4 with TRBJ1-5; D is uncertain. V gave up 3 bases and J gave up 6 bases, with 12 bases separating them. This CDR3 has 14 amino acids. CDR1 and CDR2 (germline): MRHNA, SNTAGT.

This sequence joins TRBV5-1 and TRBJ1-2; D gene ambiguous. Germline loops: CDR1 SGHRS, CDR2 YFSETQ. V lost 0 bases to trimming and J lost 5 bases, with 14 bases between them. The CDR3 runs 15 residues. CDR3 in DNA: TGCGCCAGCAGCTTGGTTTCGCCCACCCTATATGGCTACACCTTC. It is translated as CASSLVSPTLYGYTF.

This rearrangement joins TRBV7-8 to TRBJ2-5; possible D gene TRBD2, 6 bases. Trimming took 4 bases from V and 4 from J, leaving 13 bases between them. This CDR3 is 14 amino acids long. Germline-derived CDR1 and CDR2 are SGHVS and FQNEAQ. Here the CDR3 reads CASSSRTIRETQYF. DNA for the CDR3: TGTGCCAGCAGCTCACGGACTATTAGAGAGACCCAGTACTTC.

The J gene is TRBJ1-1, the V gene TRBV28; unclear D gene. The CDR3 consists of 11 residues. V lost 8 bases, J lost 10 bases, and 14 bases lay in between. Looked up from germline, CDR1 is MDHEN and CDR2 is SYDVKM. The CDR3 DNA sequence: TGTGCCAGCGGCCCACTACCGGGAGCTTTCTTT. This gives the protein CASGPLPGAFF.

This chain uses TRBV5-1 with TRBJ1-3; 7 nucleotides match TRBD1. Germline lookup yields CDR1 SGHRS and CDR2 YFSETQ. The length of the CDR3 is 14 residues. V gave up 4 bases and J gave up 5 bases; unmatched junction bases: 6. CDR3 nucleotide sequence: TGCGCCAGCAGCCCCGGACAGGCTAGAAACACCATATATTTT. It codes for CASSPGQARNTIYF.